The 6 T cell receptor beta chains presented below share a single source sample, sequenced in a study of T cells after posttransplantation cyclophosphamide. The assay was immunoSEQ multiplex PCR, and TCRdb's table has in-frame clones only and misses some. This sample has tens of thousands of clones, each found more than once. The source material was PBMCs. These receptors were collected from a woman aged 60 to 75 in good health, CMV-negative, and a related stem cell transplant donor.

This clone was recorded many times. The rearrangement joins TRBV27 to TRBJ2-2; no definite D call. V shed 3 bases and J shed 4 bases, with 6 bases lying between them. This CDR3 spans 13 amino acids. Germline loops: CDR1 MNHEY, CDR2 SMNVEV (reference sequence). The CDR3, as DNA: TGTGCCAGCAGTTTGAAGGCCACCGGGGAGCTGTTTTTT. It is translated as CASSLKATGELFF.

V usage is TRBV30 and J usage is TRBJ1-2; perhaps TRBD1 as D (5 bases). This CDR3 is 14 amino acids long. V lost 0 bases and J lost 8, with 16 bases in between. The germline V gene encodes CDR1 GTSNPN and CDR2 SVGIG (reference sequence). In DNA form, the CDR3 reads TGTGCCTGGAGTGTAGTAAGGGGAGGTCGAGGCTACACCTTC. Residues: CAWSVVRGGRGYTF.

There are many counts of this clone. The V gene is TRBV9, the J gene TRBJ2-1; D is uncertain. CDR1 and CDR2 from the germline V gene are SGDLS and YYNGEE. CDR3 length: 15 residues. Trimming cost V 0 bases and J 1 base, with 8 bases left between them. The CDR3 is CASSVAGVSYNEQFF. Written as DNA, the CDR3 is TGTGCCAGCAGCGTAGCAGGTGTTTCCTACAATGAGCAGTTCTTC.

This clone has a count of ten or more. V usage is TRBV18 and J usage is TRBJ1-1; D not resolved. V was cut by 8 bases and J by 0 bases, with 7 bases left in between. Germline V gene lookup returns CDR1 KGHSH and CDR2 LQKENI. The CDR3 has 12 amino acids. The CDR3 coding sequence is TGTGCCAGCGCGCGGTTGAACACTGAAGCTTTCTTT. Amino acid sequence: CASARLNTEAFF.

There are many counts of this clone. V and J are TRBV7-2 and TRBJ1-3; 8 bases match TRBD1. Germline trimming cut 4 bases from V and 4 bases from J; bases unmatched to any gene: 6. This CDR3 has 15 residues. Germline loops: CDR1 SGHTA, CDR2 FQGNSA. The DNA for the CDR3 is TGTGCCAGCAGCTCCTCAGGGGGCCAGGGAAACACCATATATTTT. The encoded protein is CASSSSGGQGNTIYF.

This clone was seen at least ten times. The rearrangement uses TRBV12-3 or TRBV12-4 and TRBJ1-1; no firm D call. The V end lost 6 bases, the J end lost 8 bases, and 13 bases lay between the germline ends. The CDR3 sequence is 12 residues long. In DNA, the CDR3 is TGTGCCAGCAGCAACAGCTTAAGGGAAGCTTTCTTT. As protein: CASSNSLREAFF.